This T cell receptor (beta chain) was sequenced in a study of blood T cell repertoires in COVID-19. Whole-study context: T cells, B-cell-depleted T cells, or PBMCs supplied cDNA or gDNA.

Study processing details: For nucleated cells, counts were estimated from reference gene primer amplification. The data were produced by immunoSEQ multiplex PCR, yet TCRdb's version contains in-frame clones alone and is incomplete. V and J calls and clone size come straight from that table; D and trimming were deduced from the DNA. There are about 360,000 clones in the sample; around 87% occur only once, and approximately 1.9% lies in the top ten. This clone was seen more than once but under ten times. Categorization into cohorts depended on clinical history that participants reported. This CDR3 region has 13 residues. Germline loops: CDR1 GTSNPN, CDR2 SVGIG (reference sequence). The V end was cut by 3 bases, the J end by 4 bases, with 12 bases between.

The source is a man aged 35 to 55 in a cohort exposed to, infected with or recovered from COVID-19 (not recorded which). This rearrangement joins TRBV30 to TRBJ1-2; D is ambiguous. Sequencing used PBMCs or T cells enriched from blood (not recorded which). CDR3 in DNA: TGTGCCTGGAGCCGGTCTTTCCTCTATGGCTACACCTTC. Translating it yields CAWSRSFLYGYTF.